A selection of T cell receptor beta chains follows, all from one sample in a study of T cells in localized non-small cell lung cancer. Sequenced by immunoSEQ multiplex PCR; TCRdb stores in-frame clones only, minus some. Of some 10,000 clones in the sample, 40% to 55% were seen once. The sequencing here drew on lymph node tissue, taken before any cancer treatment. The source is a woman aged 40-69 years with stage II squamous cell lung carcinoma. Both conserved end residues are part of each CDR3. Each record gives: J gene, V gene, D gene, CDR3 protein. A D gene is named only where the DNA matches it firmly.

>TRBJ2-1|TRBV15|TRBD1
CATSHQPGQGYNEQFF
>TRBJ1-2|TRBV28|-
CASSLRDWSAGYGYTF
>TRBJ2-1|TRBV6-8|-
CAISGDYNEQFF
>TRBJ2-2|TRBV19|TRBD2
CASSIPSGGANTGELFF
>TRBJ2-1|TRBV19|-
CASSMPSGHEQFF
>TRBJ2-3|TRBV12-5|TRBD2
CASGRGMGLAGGSHSTDTQYF
>TRBJ1-1|TRBV19|TRBD1
CASSRQGPNTEAFF
>TRBJ2-7|TRBV7-5|-
CASSLTSGFSYEQYF
>TRBJ2-1|TRBV11-3|TRBD1
CASTGQVGNNEQFF
>TRBJ1-5|TRBV29-1|-
CSVGQGGVGNQPQHF
>TRBJ2-1|TRBV11-3|-
CASSLGGWGPNYNEQFF
>TRBJ1-6|TRBV19|-
CASSIGRGYSPLHF
>TRBJ1-1|TRBV28|-
CASSFWRSNMNTEAFF
>TRBJ2-5|TRBV11-3|-
CASSQGGGLQETQYF
>TRBJ2-2|TRBV29-1|TRBD1
CSATGTGDATGELFF